Presented here are 7 T cell receptor beta chains from one specimen sequenced in a study of CD8 T cells in ankylosing spondylitis. For these TCRs, the target antigens are not known. Overall study results and limits: There was a TCR beta motif, made of several highly homologous variants, that appeared characteristic of ankylosing spondylitis blood.

TCRdb reanalysed the 5' RACE reads using MiXCR and keeps one entry per CDR3 protein. In the table there are 200,000 to 250,000 distinct CDR3 sequences, approximately 20% of which are singletons. The sample taken for sequencing was blood, either unsorted or a sorted T cell fraction (not recorded which). Every receptor here comes from a male donor with ankylosing spondylitis.

This clonotype was detected only a few times. The rearrangement joins TRBV4-1 to TRBJ1-1; 8 bases line up with TRBD1. Losses at the gene ends were 4 bases for V and 4 bases for J; bases not matched to a gene: 8. Germline V gene sequence: CDR1 MGHRA, CDR2 YSYEKL. This CDR3 contains 15 residues. CDR3 loop: CASSLGGQVGTEAFF. In DNA, the CDR3 is TGCGCCAGCAGCCTTGGGGGACAGGTGGGCACTGAAGCTTTCTTT.

The chain recombines TRBV5-6 with TRBJ2-7; 8 bases map to TRBD1. This CDR3 contains 14 residues. V lost 4 bases to trimming and J lost 0 bases; unmatched junction nucleotides: 3. The germline V gene encodes CDR1 SGHDT and CDR2 YYEEEE. CDR3 region: CASSPTGASYEQYF. The CDR3 bases are TGTGCCAGCAGCCCGACAGGGGCCTCCTACGAGCAGTACTTC.

The V call is TRBV18, the J call TRBJ2-1; 8 nucleotides match TRBD2. Germline V gene sequence: CDR1 KGHSH, CDR2 LQKENI. CDR3 length: 15 amino acids. The V gene end was trimmed by 3 bases and the J gene end by 2 bases; junction bases not matched to a gene: 3. The CDR3 nucleotides read TGTGCCAGCTCACCCGGGGGGGCAGCCTACAATGAGCAGTTCTTC. It encodes CASSPGGAAYNEQFF.

The chain uses TRBV3-1 and TRBJ1-4, with a weak D call TRBD1 (5 bases). The CDR3 spans 15 residues. Germline CDR1 LGHDT, CDR2 YNNKEL (reference sequence). V was shortened by 5 bases and J by 0 bases, with 10 bases between the two germline ends. CDR3 protein: CASSKPTATNEKLFF. Written as DNA, the CDR3 is TGTGCCAGCAGCAAACCGACAGCAACTAATGAAAAACTGTTTTTT.

The V call is TRBV6-5, the J call TRBJ1-5; no reliable D call. Germline CDR1 reads MNHEY; CDR2 reads SVGAGI. The CDR3 length is 15 residues. Trimming stripped 1 base from V and 2 bases from J, with 9 bases between. CDR3 residues: CASSYWAEGNQPQHF. The DNA for the CDR3 is TGTGCCAGCAGTTACTGGGCGGAGGGCAATCAGCCCCAGCATTTT.

This clonotype was counted between two and nine times. CDR3 sequence: CATGSGAGQGNEQFF. The CDR3 DNA is TGTGCCACCGGGTCGGGGGCGGGACAGGGCAATGAGCAGTTCTTC. The rearrangement uses TRBV15 and TRBJ2-1, with 9 bases lining up with TRBD1. V gave up 8 bases and J gave up 6 bases; unmatched junction bases: 11. CDR1 is LNHNV and CDR2 is YYDKDF in the germline V gene (reference sequence). The CDR3 runs 15 residues.

The V gene is TRBV30, the J gene TRBJ1-1, with no clear D. The CDR3 sequence is 11 residues long. Germline CDR1 is GTSNPN and CDR2 is SVGIG (reference sequence). The V and J ends lost 2 bases and 5 bases respectively, with 6 bases between them. The CDR3 nucleotides are TGTGCCTGGAGTTCCGGAACTGAAGCTTTCTTT. Translating gives CAWSSGTEAFF.